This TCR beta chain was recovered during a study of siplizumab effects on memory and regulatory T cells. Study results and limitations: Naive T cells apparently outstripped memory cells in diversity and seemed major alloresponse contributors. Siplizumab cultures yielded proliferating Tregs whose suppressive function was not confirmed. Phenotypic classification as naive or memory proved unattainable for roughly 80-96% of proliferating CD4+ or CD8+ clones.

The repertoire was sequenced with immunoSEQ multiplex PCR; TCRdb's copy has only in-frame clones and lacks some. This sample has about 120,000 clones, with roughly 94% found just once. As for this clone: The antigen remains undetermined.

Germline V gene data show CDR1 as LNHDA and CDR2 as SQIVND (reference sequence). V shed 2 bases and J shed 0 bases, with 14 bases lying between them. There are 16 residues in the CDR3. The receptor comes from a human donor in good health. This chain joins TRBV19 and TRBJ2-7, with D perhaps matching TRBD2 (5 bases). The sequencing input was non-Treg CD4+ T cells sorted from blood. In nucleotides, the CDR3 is TGTGCCAGTAGTATAACACTAGACCCTTTCTCCTACGAGCAGTACTTC. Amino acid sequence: CASSITLDPFSYEQYF. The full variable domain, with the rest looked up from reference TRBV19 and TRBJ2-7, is DGGITQSPKYLFRKEGQNVTLSCEQNLNHDAMYWYRQDPGQGLRLIYYSQIVNDFQKGDIAEGYSVSREKKESFPLTVTSAQKNPTAFYLCASSITLDPFSYEQYFGPGTRLTVT.